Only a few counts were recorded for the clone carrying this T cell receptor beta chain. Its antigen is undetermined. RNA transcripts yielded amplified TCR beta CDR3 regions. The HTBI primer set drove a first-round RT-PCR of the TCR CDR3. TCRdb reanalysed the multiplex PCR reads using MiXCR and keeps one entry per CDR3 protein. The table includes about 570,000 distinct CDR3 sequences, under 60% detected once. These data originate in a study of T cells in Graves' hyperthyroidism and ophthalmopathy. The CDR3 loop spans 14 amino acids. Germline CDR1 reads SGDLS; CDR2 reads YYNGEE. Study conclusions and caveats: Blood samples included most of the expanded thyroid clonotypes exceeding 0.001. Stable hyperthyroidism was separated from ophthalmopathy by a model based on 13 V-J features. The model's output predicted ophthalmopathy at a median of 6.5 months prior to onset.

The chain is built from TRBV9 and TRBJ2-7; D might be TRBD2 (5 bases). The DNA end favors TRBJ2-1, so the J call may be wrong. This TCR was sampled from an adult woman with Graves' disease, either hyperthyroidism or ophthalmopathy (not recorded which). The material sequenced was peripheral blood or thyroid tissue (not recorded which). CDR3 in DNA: TGTGCCAGCAGCGTCGCGGGTTCCTACAATGAGCAGTTCTTC. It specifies CASSVAGSYNEQFF.